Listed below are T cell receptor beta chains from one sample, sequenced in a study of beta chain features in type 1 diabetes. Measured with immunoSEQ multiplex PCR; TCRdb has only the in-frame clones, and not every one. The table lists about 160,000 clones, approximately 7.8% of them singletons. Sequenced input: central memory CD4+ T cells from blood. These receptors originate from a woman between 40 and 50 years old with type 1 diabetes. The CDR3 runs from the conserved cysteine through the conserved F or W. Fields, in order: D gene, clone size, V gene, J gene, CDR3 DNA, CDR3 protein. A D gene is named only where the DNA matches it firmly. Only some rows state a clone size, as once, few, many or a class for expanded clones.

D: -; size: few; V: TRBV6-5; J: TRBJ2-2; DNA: TGTGCCAGCAGTTCGCAGGGGGAGCTGTTTTTT; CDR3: CASSSQGELFF
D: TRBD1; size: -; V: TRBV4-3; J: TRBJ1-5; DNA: TGCGCCAGCAGCCAGTACTACAGGGGAGGAAATCAGCCCCAGCATTTT; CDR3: CASSQYYRGGNQPQHF
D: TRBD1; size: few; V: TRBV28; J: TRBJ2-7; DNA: TGTGCCAGCACCTATCAAGGGGGCGGCTCCTCCTACGAGCAGTACTTC; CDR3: CASTYQGGGSSYEQYF
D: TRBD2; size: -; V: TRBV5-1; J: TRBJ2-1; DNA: TGCGCCAGCAGCTACGGACTAGCGGTTTACAATGAGCAGTTCTTC; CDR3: CASSYGLAVYNEQFF
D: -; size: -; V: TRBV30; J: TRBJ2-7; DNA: TGTGCCTGGATAAAGAGTACCTACGAGCAGTACTTC; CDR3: CAWIKSTYEQYF
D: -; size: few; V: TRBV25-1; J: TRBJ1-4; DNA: TGTGCCAGCAGCTGGGAGGTGGAGGGAAAACTGTTTTTT; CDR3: CASSWEVEGKLFF
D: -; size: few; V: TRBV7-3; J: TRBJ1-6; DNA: TGTGCCAGCAGCTCACAGGGTGCTAATAATTCACCCCTCCACTTT; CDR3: CASSSQGANNSPLHF
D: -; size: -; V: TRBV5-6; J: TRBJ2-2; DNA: TGTGCCAGCAGCAAGGGGTCCTACACCGGGGAGCTGTTTTTT; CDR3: CASSKGSYTGELFF
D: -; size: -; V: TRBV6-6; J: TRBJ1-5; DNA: TGTGCCAGCTTAGACAGGTCACGCAATCAGCCCCAGCATTTT; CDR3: CASLDRSRNQPQHF
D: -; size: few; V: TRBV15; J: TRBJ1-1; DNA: TGTGCCACCAGCAGAAAGAACGGGAACACTGAAGCTTTCTTT; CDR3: CATSRKNGNTEAFF
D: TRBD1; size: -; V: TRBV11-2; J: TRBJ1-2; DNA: TGTGCCAGCAGCTTAGATAGGAGGCAGGGGGGAGGCTACACCTTC; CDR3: CASSLDRRQGGGYTF
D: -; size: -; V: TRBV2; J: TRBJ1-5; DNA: TGTGCCAGCAGTCAGCAGGGGACTAGCAATCAGCCCCAGCATTTT; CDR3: CASSQQGTSNQPQHF
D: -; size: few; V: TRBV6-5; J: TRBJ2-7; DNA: TGTGCCAGCAGTTACTCACCAGGGCGCTCCTACGAGCAGTACTTC; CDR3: CASSYSPGRSYEQYF
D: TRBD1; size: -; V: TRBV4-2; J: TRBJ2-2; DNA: TGTGCCAGCAGCCAAGAGTTGGGGACAGGGTCCGGGGAGCTGTTTTTT; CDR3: CASSQELGTGSGELFF
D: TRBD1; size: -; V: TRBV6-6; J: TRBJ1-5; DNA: TGTGCCAGCAGTTTCGGGGGACAGGGGAACAATCAGCCCCAGCATTTT; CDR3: CASSFGGQGNNQPQHF
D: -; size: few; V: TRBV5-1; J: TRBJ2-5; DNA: TGCGCCAGCAGCTTGGACAGAGGGCAAGAGACCCAGTACTTC; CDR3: CASSLDRGQETQYF
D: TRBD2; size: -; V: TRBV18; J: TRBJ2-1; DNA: TGTGCCAGCTGCCCGGGACTAGCGGTTTCCTACAATGAGCAGTTCTTC; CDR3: CASCPGLAVSYNEQFF
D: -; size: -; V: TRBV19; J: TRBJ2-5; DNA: TGTGCCAGTAGTGTAAACATACAAGAGACCCAGTACTTC; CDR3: CASSVNIQETQYF
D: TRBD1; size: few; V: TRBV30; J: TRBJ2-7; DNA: TGTGCCTGGTGGGTGACAGGGACCCCCTACGAGCAGTACTTC; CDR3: CAWWVTGTPYEQYF
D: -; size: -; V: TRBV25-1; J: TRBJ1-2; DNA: TGTGCCAGCAGTGAACGGGCGGGCAAGCCCGGCTACACCTTC; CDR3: CASSERAGKPGYTF
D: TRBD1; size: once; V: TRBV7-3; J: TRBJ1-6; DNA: TGTGCCAGCAGCTTAAGAGGGACAGGGAATTCACCCCTCCACTTT; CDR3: CASSLRGTGNSPLHF
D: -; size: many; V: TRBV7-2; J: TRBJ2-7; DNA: TGTGCCAGCAGCTTAGGTCCGGGGAGGAGATACGAGCAGTACTTC; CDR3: CASSLGPGRRYEQYF
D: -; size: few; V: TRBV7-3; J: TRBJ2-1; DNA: TGTGCCAGCAGCTTATCCAGGGACTACAATGAGCAGTTCTTC; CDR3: CASSLSRDYNEQFF